The T cell receptor (beta chain) under discussion was sequenced for a study of blood T cell repertoires in COVID-19. Overall study: Acute-phase and convalescent COVID-19 samples originated in the United States, Italy and Spain.

Clones were read by immunoSEQ multiplex PCR, and TCRdb kept only the in-frame ones, dropping some. The sample has approximately 100,000 clones, about four fifths seen once. This receptor was obtained from a man in his 60s with acute or convalescent COVID-19. Sequencing used peripheral blood.

CDR3 residues: CASSLVLDSPYEQYF. CDR3 sequence (DNA): TGTGCCAGCAGCTTAGTCCTGGACAGCCCCTACGAGCAGTACTTC. V is TRBV7-9 and J is TRBJ2-7, with D possibly being TRBD1 (6 bases). The V gene lost 1 base and the J gene lost 2 bases, with 12 bases spanning the gap. Germline V gene lookup returns CDR1 SEHNR and CDR2 FQNEAQ (reference sequence). The CDR3 consists of 15 residues.